This T cell receptor beta chain was recovered during a study of cytomegalovirus exposure and HLA in healthy donors. Across the whole study: A prior analysis found 100 million to 140 million unique TCR beta sequences from about 179 million T cells.

The CDR3 runs 14 residues. The V gene's germline CDR1 is SNHLY and CDR2 FYNNEI. Donors had nominal health at sampling but likely had unrecorded immune exposures. PCR was performed using 60 Vbeta and 13 Jbeta primers. Generated by immunoSEQ multiplex PCR, the TCRdb table keeps only in-frame clones and is missing some. Of around 190,000 clones listed, roughly 87% were seen once; the top ten hold approximately 0.47%. This clone was seen only once. The sample taken for sequencing was PBMCs. The rearrangement links TRBV2 to TRBJ1-5; D not certain. The J call may be mistaken, given a closer DNA end match to TRBJ2-3. The sequence was obtained from a woman between 50 and 59 years old in good health and CMV-seronegative. CDR3 region: CASSGVYSNQPQYF. CDR3 in DNA: TGTGCCAGCAGTGGGGTATATAGCAATCAGCCCCAGTATTTT.